This TCR beta chain is drawn from a study of PD-1 blockade in mismatch repair-deficient tumors. Study background: Patients had about a dozen mismatch repair-deficient cancer types and were previously treated and progressing.

With respect to this clone: Its antigen is unidentified.

Here immunoSEQ multiplex PCR was the method, and the copy in TCRdb shows in-frame clones only, minus some. Among around 100,000 clones listed, more than 60% were seen once. Looked up from germline, CDR1 is SGHRS and CDR2 is YFSETQ. V lost 4 bases to trimming and J lost 4 bases, with 20 bases between them. The CDR3 loop spans 16 amino acids. Mismatch repair deficiency was confirmed in all patients, by PCR or immunohistochemistry. Points from the study as a whole: After pembrolizumab, tumor-resident clones rose rapidly, then generally contracted before radiologic responses.

The sample was peripheral blood, taken roughly 13 months after starting pembrolizumab. This sequence originates from an adult with mismatch repair-deficient cancer. The chain joins TRBV5-1 to TRBJ1-1; the D gene is possibly TRBD1 (5 bases). CDR3 in DNA: TGCGCCAGCAGCCTAGGTGTGGGGCAGGGTACCACTGAAGCTTTCTTT. This codes for CASSLGVGQGTTEAFF.